This entry describes one T cell receptor delta chain. Its antigen is unknown. No qualities accompany the bases; no much larger clone lies one base away. The CDR3 numbers 20 residues from cysteine through phenylalanine. Only CDR3 DNA remains: 60 bases, in frame from the first base. CDR1 and CDR2, per the germline V gene (reference sequence), are TVYSNPD and GDNSRS. V trim: 4 bases; J trim: 3 bases; unmatched bases: 27. RNA was isolated using the RNeasy mini kit, and reverse transcription was performed with Superscript III. CDR3 amplicons were generated by multiplex PCR with pooled V-gene forward primers and a constant-region reverse primer carrying Illumina adaptor overhangs. Amplicons were gel-purified, then indexed with Nextera index primers over approximately 8 extra PCR cycles and purified with AMPure XP beads. The libraries were sequenced on an Illumina MiSeq using paired-end 250 bp reads, dual indexing and an approximately 22% PhiX spike-in. For the original study's pipeline: FastQC was used to quality check the reads, while ea-utils fastq-join merged the TRG read pairs. Sequences were annotated with IMGT/HighV-QUEST, keeping only productive sequences with unambiguous V-gene assignment; clonotypes were defined by identical CDR3 sequence. VDJtools 1.1.1, tcR 2.2.3, Treemap and vegan Shannon diversity in R 3.4.4 were used for downstream analysis. TCRdb reprocessed the public data with the CATT caller; entries with the same nucleotide sequence were combined afterwards. TCRdb, rather than the study authors, made the V and J calls. The table for this sample lists around 76,000 delta-chain clones; approximately 30% of them were counted only once. The ten largest clones capture approximately 0.3% of the sample.

This specimen belongs to a study of Vδ1+ human thymocytes (dated by TCRdb to 2017 to 2018). Turning to the overall study: The study characterised mRNA-level TRG and TRD CDR3 repertoires of highly purified Vdelta1+ thymocytes from young children as a data resource. Validation of the multiplex-based CDR3 amplicon strategy against 5'RACE-based CDR3 amplicon generation methods had been performed previously. General study outcomes and caveats: The thymic TRG and TRD repertoires appeared highly polyclonal, with Gaussian CDR3 length distributions, in contrast to the oligoclonal repertoires of peripheral blood. The use of highly purified populations and single-cell validation was advised by the authors, since misinterpretation of bulk repertoire data could be caused by unexpected Vdelta2 sequences. Because no clustering by age or sex was observed, donors were not stratified by these variables in the analyses. Donors shared many TRG clonotypes (up to roughly 6.9x10^3), but TRD repertoires were essentially private, with at most 120 shared. Even though sort purity was high, approximately 21% of thymic TRD sequences were Vdelta2 (and few were Vdelta3), which was not the case for the peripheral blood Vdelta1+ controls.

Thymic samples were depleted of alphabeta T cells, then CD3+ TCRVdelta1+ TCRVdelta2- thymocytes were FACS-sorted. The purity of the sorted Vdelta1+ thymocytes fell between roughly 97% and 99.6%. The thymic specimens were obtained from roughly 8 paediatric patients who were undergoing corrective cardiac surgery and ranged in age from roughly 5 days to 17 months. The thymic tissue was dispersed, and mononuclear cells were isolated using a Histopaque-1077 density gradient. Staining used anti-TCRVdelta1 clone TS8.2, anti-TCRVdelta2 clone B6, anti-CD3 clone HIT3a and anti-TCRalphabeta clone IP26 antibodies.

The chain employs TRDV3 and TRDJ1; a stretch of 9 junction bases matches TRDD2. The sequenced sample was Vdelta1+ gamma-delta thymocytes from the thymus. Sample cell subset or site, as interpreted from the label and publication: FACS-sorted CD3+ TCRalphabeta- TCRVdelta1+ TCRVdelta2- thymocytes. This receptor was identified in a boy under two years old who had congenital heart surgery. The CDR3 amino acid sequence is: CASIPLPTCHWWSLPDKLIF. In nucleotides, the sequence is TGTGCCTCCATTCCCCTTCCTACGTGCCACTGGTGGTCCCTCCCCGATAAACTCATCTTT. Full variable domain (CDR3 extended with the reference TRDV3 and TRDJ1 proteins): CDKVTQSSPDQTVASGSEVVLLCTYDTVYSNPDLFWYRIRPDYSFQFVFYGDNSRSEGADFTQGRFSVKHILTQKAFHLVISPVRTEDSATYYCASIPLPTCHWWSLPDKLIFGKGTRVTVEP.